Here is one TCR beta chain with its context. Its antigen remains unidentified. Repertoires were generated with immunoSEQ multiplex PCR, while TCRdb's copy carries only in-frame clones and drops some. The table includes about 34,000 clones, around 94% detected once. This sample is drawn from a study of T cells in localized non-small cell lung cancer. Findings and caveats of the study: Analysis by sequencing included only one tumor region, so heterogeneity remains possible. T cell clonality was highest in uninvolved adjacent lung, above tumor. Adjacent lung was found to contain a median around 56 of the top 100 tumor clones.

The CDR3 is made up of 14 amino acids. V gave up 0 bases and J gave up 4 bases, with 10 bases separating them. In germline, CDR1 is SGHNT, CDR2 YYREEE (reference sequence). The chain has TRBV5-4 and TRBJ1-2; maybe TRBD1 (6 bases). The source was peripheral blood, collected before any cancer treatment. This sequence was found in a woman aged 35 to 75 with stage I lung adenocarcinoma. The CDR3 DNA reads as TGTGCCAGCAGCTTGGACAGGGATGCCTATGGCTACACCTTC. Its protein product is CASSLDRDAYGYTF.